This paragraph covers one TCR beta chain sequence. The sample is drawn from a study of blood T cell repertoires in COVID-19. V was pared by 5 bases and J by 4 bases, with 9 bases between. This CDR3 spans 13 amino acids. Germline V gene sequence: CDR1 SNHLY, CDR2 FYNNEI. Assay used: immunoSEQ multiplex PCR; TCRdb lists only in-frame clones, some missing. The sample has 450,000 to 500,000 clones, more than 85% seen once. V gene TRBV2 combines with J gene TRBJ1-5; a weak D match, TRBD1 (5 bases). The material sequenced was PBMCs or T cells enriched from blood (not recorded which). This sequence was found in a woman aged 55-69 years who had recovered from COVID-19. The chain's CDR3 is CASSYRLNQPQHF. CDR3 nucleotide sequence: TGTGCCAGCAGTTACAGGTTAAATCAGCCCCAGCATTTT.